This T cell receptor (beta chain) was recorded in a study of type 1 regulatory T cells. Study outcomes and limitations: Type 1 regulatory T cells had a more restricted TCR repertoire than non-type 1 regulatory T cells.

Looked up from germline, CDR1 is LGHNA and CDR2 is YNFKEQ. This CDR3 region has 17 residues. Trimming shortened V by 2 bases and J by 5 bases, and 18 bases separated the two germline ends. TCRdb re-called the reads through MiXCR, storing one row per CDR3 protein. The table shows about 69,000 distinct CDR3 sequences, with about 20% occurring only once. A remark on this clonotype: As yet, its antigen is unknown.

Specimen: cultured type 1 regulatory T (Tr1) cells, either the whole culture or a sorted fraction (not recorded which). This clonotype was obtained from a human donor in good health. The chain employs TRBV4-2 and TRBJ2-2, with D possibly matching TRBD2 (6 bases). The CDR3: CASSQNTGLRMTGELFF. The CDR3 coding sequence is TGTGCCAGCAGCCAAAACACGGGACTGAGAATGACCGGGGAGCTGTTTTTT.